These 32 T cell receptor beta chains were sequenced from one sample in a study of cytomegalovirus exposure and HLA in healthy donors. The PCR employed 60 Vbeta primers together with 13 Jbeta primers. The method was immunoSEQ multiplex PCR; TCRdb's version includes in-frame clones alone and lacks a portion of them. Of 220,000 or so clones listed, roughly 70% are singletons. Sequenced material: PBMCs. The receptors come from a woman younger than 45 in good health and CMV-seronegative.

This clone was seen a single time. V and J are TRBV9 and TRBJ2-3; D gene unclear. CDR1 and CDR2 from the germline V gene are SGDLS and YYNGEE. The CDR3 consists of 15 residues. V lost 3 bases, J lost 7 bases, and 18 bases lay in between. Written as DNA, the CDR3 is TGTGCCAGCAGCGCCTTGGCACCGCCCTCGAATACGCAGTATTTT. Protein product: CASSALAPPSNTQYF.

This sequence joins TRBV19 and TRBJ2-7; the D gene is possibly TRBD1 (5 bases). The CDR3 runs 14 residues. V was clipped by 2 bases and J by 5 bases, with 13 bases between them. CDR1 is LNHDA, CDR2 SQIVND, per germline (reference sequence). The CDR3 loop reads CASSIRKGADEQYF. DNA of the CDR3: TGTGCCAGTAGTATAAGGAAAGGGGCGGACGAGCAGTACTTC.

The chain has TRBV27 and TRBJ2-1, with D hard to call. V was shortened by 3 bases and J by 5 bases, with 5 bases between the two germline ends. Germline assignment: CDR1 MNHEY and CDR2 SMNVEV (reference sequence). This CDR3 is built from 12 residues. CDR3 sequence: CASSFYNNEQFF. The CDR3 bases are TGTGCCAGCAGTTTCTATAACAATGAGCAGTTCTTC.

The rearrangement uses TRBV11-1 and TRBJ1-2; no clear D gene. Per germline, CDR1 SGHAT and CDR2 FQDESV (reference sequence). CDR3 size: 15 residues. V was clipped by 0 bases and J by 8 bases, with 16 bases between them. For the CDR3, the DNA is TGTGCCAGCAGCTTAGCCCAACCAGTTGTATTGGGCTACACCTTC. Its translation is CASSLAQPVVLGYTF.

This clone was found once. The chain combines TRBV4-2 with TRBJ2-7; 8 bases are shared with TRBD2. This CDR3 is built from 15 residues. Losses at the gene ends were 4 bases for V and 1 base for J; bases not matched to a gene: 6. Per germline, CDR1 LGHNA and CDR2 YNFKEQ. The CDR3 sequence is CASSRETSVSYEQYF. The DNA for the CDR3 is TGTGCCAGCAGCCGGGAGACTAGCGTTTCCTACGAGCAGTACTTC.

The chain joins TRBV27 to TRBJ2-3; TRBD2 might be the D (5 bases). The CDR3 sequence is 16 residues long. V lost 2 bases, J lost 4 bases, and 16 bases lay in between. Germline assignment: CDR1 MNHEY and CDR2 SMNVEV (reference sequence). CDR3 amino acids: CASSLLTGMGPDTQYF. CDR3 in DNA: TGTGCCAGCAGTTTACTTACGGGGATGGGCCCAGATACGCAGTATTTT.

In its sample, this clone was seen once. CDR3 residues: CAWSFHRGSGNTIYF. The CDR3 DNA sequence: TGTGCCTGGAGCTTTCACAGGGGTTCTGGAAACACCATATATTTT. The chain recombines TRBV30 with TRBJ1-3; 7 nucleotides align to TRBD1. Germline V CDR1 and CDR2: GTSNPN, SVGIG (reference sequence). This CDR3 contains 15 residues. After removal of 3 bases from V and 1 base from J, the junction contained 6 bases not matched to a gene.

The chain couples TRBV2 to TRBJ2-5; 8 bases are shared with TRBD1. This CDR3 is built from 14 residues. Per the germline V gene, CDR1 is SNHLY and CDR2 is FYNNEI. The V and J ends lost 6 bases and 2 bases, in that order; junction bases with no gene match: 5. CDR3: CASSARTGQETQYF. In DNA form, the CDR3 reads TGTGCCAGCAGCGCCCGGACAGGGCAAGAGACCCAGTACTTC.

This clone was detected a few times. This chain joins TRBV5-1 and TRBJ1-2, with 8 bases matching TRBD1. The J segment lost 7 bases and the V segment lost 3 bases, leaving 8 bases of the junction unmatched. Germline V gene data show CDR1 as SGHRS and CDR2 as YFSETQ. The CDR3 sequence is 14 residues long. CDR3 amino acids: CASSSRTGNSGYTF. In DNA form, the CDR3 reads TGCGCCAGCAGCTCTCGGACAGGGAATAGTGGCTACACCTTC.

The J gene is TRBJ1-4, the V gene TRBV2, with D possibly TRBD1 on 5 matching bases. The CDR3 runs to 15 residues. Germline V gene lookup returns CDR1 SNHLY and CDR2 FYNNEI. Deletions cut 2 bases from V and 7 bases from J, with 14 bases between. CDR3 loop: CASSEMDTRSEKLFF. DNA for the CDR3: TGTGCCAGCAGTGAAATGGACACCCGTAGTGAAAAACTGTTTTTT.

The chain recombines TRBV6-1 with TRBJ2-7; no firm D call. The V end lost 5 bases, the J end lost 3 bases, and 8 bases lay between the germline ends. This CDR3 has 12 amino acids. The V gene's germline CDR1 is MNHNS and CDR2 SASEGT. Here the CDR3 reads CASSFTDYEQYF. DNA of the CDR3: TGTGCCAGCAGTTTTACAGACTACGAGCAGTACTTC.

The V call is TRBV6-5, the J call TRBJ2-3; D may be TRBD1 (6 bases). This CDR3 comprises 15 residues. The V gene's germline CDR1 is MNHEY and CDR2 SVGAGI. Trimming took off 6 bases at V and 2 bases at J, with 15 bases between the two ends. As DNA, the CDR3 is TGTGCCAGCAGCCCCAGAGGGACAAACACAGATACGCAGTATTTT. It yields the protein CASSPRGTNTDTQYF.

V gene TRBV27 combines with J gene TRBJ2-7; 9 bases agree with TRBD1. The CDR3 has 14 residues. Unmatched junction bases numbered 4, after V lost 5 bases and J lost 2 bases. Germline loops: CDR1 MNHEY, CDR2 SMNVEV (reference sequence). CDR3 in amino acids: CASSPWDRAYEQYF. The CDR3 DNA reads as TGTGCCAGCAGTCCGTGGGACAGGGCCTACGAGCAGTACTTC.

The chain links TRBV5-4 to TRBJ2-7; 9 nucleotides line up with TRBD2. V was pared by 4 bases and J by 0 bases, with 5 bases of the junction left unmatched. This CDR3 contains 15 residues. CDR1 and CDR2 (germline): SGHNT, YYREEE (reference sequence). CDR3 coding DNA: TGTGCCAGCAGCGCGACTAGCGGACTCTCCTACGAGCAGTACTTC. It specifies CASSATSGLSYEQYF.

This clone has a single count. This chain uses TRBV7-9 with TRBJ1-3; the D gene is possibly TRBD1 (6 bases). Germline values: CDR1 SEHNR, CDR2 FQNEAQ (reference sequence). The CDR3 covers 17 residues. V lost 4 bases, J lost 0 bases, and 16 bases lay in between. The CDR3 here is CASSSRNDRSSGNTIYF. CDR3 sequence (DNA): TGTGCCAGCAGCTCGAGGAATGACAGGAGCTCTGGAAACACCATATATTTT.

The chain uses TRBV27 and TRBJ2-7; 7 bases line up with TRBD2. This CDR3 spans 15 amino acids. V shed 1 base, J shed 0 bases, and the junction held 3 bases outside the gene matches. Germline V CDR1 and CDR2: MNHEY, SMNVEV (reference sequence). DNA of the CDR3: TGTGCCAGCAGTTTATTTGGCGGGGGCTCCTACGAGCAGTACTTC. It is translated as CASSLFGGGSYEQYF.

The chain couples TRBV9 to TRBJ2-7, with 9 bases aligning to TRBD1. CDR3 length equals 15 residues. Germline CDR1 reads SGDLS; CDR2 reads YYNGEE. With 2 bases clipped from V and 3 bases from J, the junction kept 6 bases outside the gene matches. CDR3 amino acids: CASSVGTGSFYEQYF. DNA for the CDR3: TGTGCCAGCAGCGTTGGGACAGGGTCGTTCTACGAGCAGTACTTC.

This chain connects TRBV5-1 to TRBJ1-2, with 8 bases fitting TRBD1. Germline V gene data show CDR1 as SGHRS and CDR2 as YFSETQ. The length of the CDR3 is 15 residues. V gave up 0 bases and J gave up 5 bases; unmatched junction bases: 6. CDR3 nucleotide sequence: TGCGCCAGCAGCTTGGATGCAGGGGGCAAGTATGGCTACACCTTC. It specifies CASSLDAGGKYGYTF.

J is TRBJ1-1 and V is TRBV6-5; D unresolved. Per germline, CDR1 MNHEY and CDR2 SVGAGI. V was shortened by 10 bases and J by 6 bases, with 15 bases between the two germline ends. This CDR3 contains 12 residues. The CDR3 DNA follows: TGTGCCATTCTTTCCGCTGGAGCTGAAGCTTTCTTT. It encodes CAILSAGAEAFF.

This sequence joins TRBV5-1 and TRBJ2-3; TRBD1 agrees at 8 bases. CDR1 SGHRS and CDR2 YFSETQ come from the germline V gene. CDR3 size: 14 residues. V lost 4 bases and J lost 3; bases outside the gene matches: 4. The CDR3 here is CASSTRQGTDTQYF. The CDR3 coding sequence is TGCGCCAGCAGCACCCGACAGGGGACAGATACGCAGTATTTT. Using reference TRBV5-1 and TRBJ2-3 for the parts outside the CDR3, the full variable domain is KAGVTQTPRYLIKTRGQQVTLSCSPISGHRSVSWYQQTPGQGLQFLFEYFSETQRNKGNFPGRFSGRQFSNSRSEMNVSTLELGDSALYLCASSTRQGTDTQYFGPGTRLTVL.

Details on this clone: The sample contains more than one DNA sequence encoding this CDR3. This sequence joins TRBV6-5 and TRBJ2-7, with D possibly matching TRBD2 (5 bases). This CDR3 has 15 amino acids. The germline V gene has CDR1 MNHEY and CDR2 SVGAGI. Deletions cut 5 bases from V and 4 bases from J, with 18 bases between. The CDR3 nucleotides are TGTGCCAGCAGTACCAGTGGTGGCAGACTATACGAGCAGTACTTC. Translating gives CASSTSGGRLYEQYF.

This clone was observed a single time. The rearrangement joins TRBV21-1 to TRBJ2-2; the DNA was not used to check the table's D call, TRBD2. TRBV21-1 is classified as a pseudogene. This CDR3 is 17 amino acids long. CDR3 nucleotide sequence: TGTGCCAGCAGCAAATGCTCGGGGCGGGGGGACACCGGGGAGCTGTTTTTT. Encoded protein: CASSKCSGRGDTGELFF.

Turning to this clone: One junction end does not reproduce the germline sequence, and a read error may be involved. This chain joins TRBV18 and TRBJ1-3; possible D gene TRBD1, 6 bases. This CDR3 is 14 amino acids long. CDR1 is KGHSH, CDR2 LQKENI, per germline. Here the CDR3 reads CASSLGQLGNAIYF. Here the CDR3 DNA reads TGTGCCAGCTCACTCGGACAGCTGGGAAACGCCATATATTTT.

The chain joins TRBV9 to TRBJ1-2; 7 bases are shared with TRBD1. This CDR3 comprises 14 residues. The V segment lost 3 bases and the J segment 4 bases; nucleotides outside the gene matches: 6. The germline gives CDR1 SGDLS, CDR2 YYNGEE. The DNA of the CDR3 is TGTGCCAGCAGCGCACAGACAGGGACCTATGGCTACACCTTC. Translation: CASSAQTGTYGYTF.

V usage is TRBV27 and J usage is TRBJ1-1, with TRBD1 identical over 9 bases. CDR1 and CDR2 (germline): MNHEY, SMNVEV (reference sequence). The CDR3 has 14 residues. V gave up 6 bases and J gave up 5 bases; unmatched junction bases: 7. CDR3 loop: CASRPDRGYTEAFF. The CDR3 region has the DNA TGTGCCAGCAGACCCGACAGGGGGTATACTGAAGCTTTCTTT.

This clone was detected a few times. This chain links TRBV4-1 with TRBJ2-1, with D tentatively TRBD2 (6 bases). The CDR3 spans 12 residues. The V gene lost 1 base and the J gene lost 9 bases, with 7 bases spanning the gap. Germline loops: CDR1 MGHRA, CDR2 YSYEKL. In nucleotides, the CDR3 is TGCGCCAGCAGCCAAGTGGGAGGTGAGCAGTTCTTC. It yields the protein CASSQVGGEQFF.

This clone came up once. The CDR3 protein is CAWSPGGPYEQYF. For the CDR3, the DNA is TGTGCCTGGAGTCCGGGTGGCCCCTACGAGCAGTACTTC. The chain links TRBV30 to TRBJ2-7; D gene ambiguous. The V and J ends lost 2 bases and 2 bases respectively, with 10 bases between them. Per the germline V gene, CDR1 is GTSNPN and CDR2 is SVGIG (reference sequence). The CDR3 runs 13 residues.

To note about this clone: One end of the junction varies from germline; a read error may be responsible. The chain couples TRBV27 to TRBJ1-2; D uncertain. Germline-derived CDR1 and CDR2 are MNHEY and SMNVEV (reference sequence). The CDR3 loop spans 15 amino acids. CDR3 DNA: TGTGCCGGCAGTTTAAGAGGCCGGGAAAGATTTGGCTACACCTTC. Its protein product is CAGSLRGRERFGYTF.

The chain is built from TRBV11-2 and TRBJ2-7; D possibly corresponds to TRBD1 (6 bases). The CDR3 extends over 13 amino acids. Trimming cost V 5 bases and J 4 bases, with 12 bases left between them. From germline, CDR1 is SGHAT and CDR2 FQNNGV. The CDR3 DNA reads as TGTGCCAGCAGCGATTTTACAGGGTACGAGCAGTACTTC. Residues: CASSDFTGYEQYF.

This chain connects TRBV5-6 to TRBJ2-3; 12 bases align to TRBD2. The V segment lost 3 bases and the J segment 3 bases; nucleotides outside the gene matches: 2. The CDR3 covers 15 residues. Germline loops: CDR1 SGHDT, CDR2 YYEEEE. Here the CDR3 reads CASSSGLAGTDTQYF. DNA of the CDR3: TGTGCCAGCAGCTCCGGACTAGCGGGGACAGATACGCAGTATTTT.

This clone was observed a few times. At one of its ends the junction is not consistent with the germline gene, which may arise from a read error. This rearrangement joins TRBV7-7 to TRBJ2-1; 9 bases fit TRBD2. The CDR3 extends over 14 amino acids. Germline V gene data show CDR1 as SSHAT and CDR2 as FNYEAQ (reference sequence). The CDR3 protein is CASSPQRGDNRPVF. Here the CDR3 DNA reads TGTGCTAGCAGCCCCCAGCGGGGGGACAATCGGCCGGTCTTC. Complete variable domain (other parts from reference TRBV7-7 and TRBJ2-1): GAGVSQSPRYKVTKRGQDVTLRCDPISSHATLYWYQQALGQGPEFLTYFNYEAQPDKSGLPSDRFSAERPEGSISTLTIQRTEQRDSAMYRCASSPQRGDNRPVFGPGTRLTVL.

The rearrangement links TRBV27 to TRBJ2-7, with D possibly matching TRBD2 (7 bases). Trimming cost V 2 bases and J 9 bases, with 23 bases left between them. The length of the CDR3 is 16 residues. Germline assignment: CDR1 MNHEY and CDR2 SMNVEV (reference sequence). CDR3 DNA: TGTGCCAGCAGTTTACAGGGGAGGGGACTCTCGGAAGGGCAGTACTTC. Translated: CASSLQGRGLSEGQYF.